The TCR beta chain described here comes from a study of neurological immune-mediated disorders. This clonotype was seen a handful of times. Its antigen is as yet unknown. The CDR3 covers 14 residues. V was clipped by 1 base and J by 4 bases, with 10 bases between them. Looked up from germline, CDR1 is MNHEY and CDR2 is SMNVEV (reference sequence). MiXCR, applied by TCRdb to the 5' RACE reads, yields one record per CDR3 protein. The data show more than 50,000 distinct CDR3 sequences, 5.2% seen once. Findings and caveats of the study: HTLV-1-associated myelopathy showed the most TCR clonal expansion; multiple sclerosis the least, below healthy controls.

Sequencing was performed on PBMCs. The gene calls are TRBV27 and TRBJ2-5; D is perhaps TRBD2 (7 bases). This sequence originates from a woman in her twenties or thirties with multiple sclerosis. Here the CDR3 reads CASSLLAGAETQYF. CDR3 nucleotides: TGTGCCAGCAGTTTATTGGCGGGGGCAGAGACCCAGTACTTC.